The clone carrying this T cell receptor (beta chain) was recorded many times. The sample originates from a study of T-cell reconstitution after alpha-beta-depleted transplantation in children. This sample's TCRbeta library carried unique molecular identifier barcodes. TCRdb recomputed calls from the PCR reads with MiXCR, one row per CDR3 protein. The sample has around 400,000 distinct CDR3 sequences; roughly 10% are singletons. Germline V gene lookup returns CDR1 SGHRS and CDR2 YFSETQ. This CDR3 spans 13 amino acids. Trimming cost V 6 bases and J 5 bases, with 9 bases left between them. The starting material was PBMCs from the stem cell graft donor, obtained from the stem cell graft. The sequence was collected from a human donor who donated a stem cell graft to a child with acute myeloid leukemia. This chain links TRBV5-1 with TRBJ1-6; D is possibly TRBD1 (5 bases). The CDR3 loop reads CASNRGNNSPLHF. CDR3 DNA sequence: TGCGCCAGCAATCGGGGGAATAATTCACCCCTCCACTTT.